The following is a T cell receptor beta chain sequence with its context. The antigen remains undetermined. The method was immunoSEQ multiplex PCR; TCRdb's version includes in-frame clones alone and lacks a portion of them. The sample contains fewer than 200,000 clones, 85% to 95% of which appear only once. The sample comes from a study of T cell responses to AZD1222 COVID-19 vaccine. Overall study results and limits: In a largely white British group with more females than males, clonal diversity was possibly underestimated.

The germline V and J ends were trimmed by 3 bases and 6 bases, with 12 bases remaining between them. Germline CDR1 reads SEHNR; CDR2 reads FQNEAQ (reference sequence). The CDR3 covers 13 residues. The source of this sequence is an adult in good health. The rearrangement uses TRBV7-9 and TRBJ2-7; tentatively, D is TRBD2 (5 bases). The specimen was peripheral blood, collected on day 0 of AZD1222 vaccination. Here the CDR3 reads CASSFEGSAEQYF. The CDR3 DNA follows: TGTGCCAGCAGCTTTGAGGGATCGGCCGAGCAGTACTTC.